The 8 T cell receptor beta chains below come from one sample, sequenced in a study of cytomegalovirus exposure and HLA in healthy donors. Vbeta (60) and Jbeta (13) primers were used in the PCR. Only in-frame clones appear in the TCRdb table, and some are missing; sequencing was by immunoSEQ multiplex PCR. The sample shows 150,000 to 250,000 clones, 80% to 85% of them seen only once. Sequences were obtained from PBMCs. These TCRs come from a woman aged 45-60 years in good health and CMV-seropositive.

The table lists this clone with a few counts. This chain connects TRBV6-1 to TRBJ1-1; the D is unclear. Trimming shortened V by 6 bases and J by 0 bases, and 8 bases separated the two germline ends. The CDR3 extends over 13 amino acids. Per germline, CDR1 MNHNS and CDR2 SASEGT. CDR3 protein: CASRVGVNTEAFF. CDR3 bases: TGTGCCAGCAGAGTGGGAGTGAACACTGAAGCTTTCTTT.

The rearrangement uses TRBV5-1 and TRBJ2-3; 14 bases match TRBD2. V trimming: 4 bases; J trimming: 2 bases; junction bases outside the gene matches: 6. CDR3 length: 17 residues. CDR1 is SGHRS, CDR2 YFSETQ, per germline. The CDR3 is CASSTGLAGGNTDTQYF. The CDR3 DNA is TGCGCCAGCAGCACAGGACTAGCGGGGGGAAACACAGATACGCAGTATTTT. Looking up the rest from reference TRBV5-1 and TRBJ2-3 gives the full variable domain: KAGVTQTPRYLIKTRGQQVTLSCSPISGHRSVSWYQQTPGQGLQFLFEYFSETQRNKGNFPGRFSGRQFSNSRSEMNVSTLELGDSALYLCASSTGLAGGNTDTQYFGPGTRLTVL.

The chain combines TRBV2 with TRBJ2-1; 12 bases fit TRBD2. This CDR3 contains 15 residues. Germline loops: CDR1 SNHLY, CDR2 FYNNEI. V was pared by 2 bases and J by 11 bases, with 7 bases of the junction left unmatched. In DNA form, the CDR3 reads TGTGCCAGCAGTGAAACTGCGACTAGCGGGAGCAAGCAGTTCTTC. Amino acids: CASSETATSGSKQFF.

The chain links TRBV27 to TRBJ2-1; weak D call: TRBD1 (5 bases). The CDR3 length is 13 residues. The V gene's germline CDR1 is MNHEY and CDR2 SMNVEV (reference sequence). V lost 4 bases and J 6 bases, leaving 10 bases between the germline ends. CDR3 residues: CASSWGPPNEQFF. Here the CDR3 DNA reads TGTGCCAGCAGTTGGGGCCCTCCCAATGAGCAGTTCTTC.

The chain couples TRBV2 to TRBJ2-3; D is possibly TRBD2 (5 bases). Per the germline V gene, CDR1 is SNHLY and CDR2 is FYNNEI. This CDR3 has 13 residues. Between the trimmed V and J ends, which lost 9 bases and 4 bases, there was a span of 14 bases. The CDR3 nucleotides are TGTGCCAGTAAATTGGGAGCGGCAGATACGCAGTATTTT. Its protein product is CASKLGAADTQYF.

The chain carries TRBV7-6 and TRBJ2-1; TRBD2 agrees at 11 bases. The length of the CDR3 is 15 residues. V was clipped by 4 bases and J by 2 bases; unmatched bases: 1. Germline V CDR1 and CDR2: SGHVS, FNYEAQ. In DNA form, the CDR3 reads TGTGCCAGCAGCTCGGGACTAGCGGCCTACAATGAGCAGTTCTTC. It translates to CASSSGLAAYNEQFF.

The V call is TRBV10-3, the J call TRBJ2-3; TRBD1 aligns across 11 bases. CDR3 length equals 14 residues. Germline loops: CDR1 ENHRY, CDR2 SYGVKD. V lost 8 bases, J lost 4 bases, and 5 bases stayed unmatched. CDR3 in DNA: TGTGCCATCGGGACAGGGGGAAGCGCAGATACGCAGTATTTT. Protein product: CAIGTGGSADTQYF.

This clone was seen a handful of times. V usage is TRBV6-5 and J usage is TRBJ1-1, with 9 bases identical to TRBD1. This CDR3 has 15 residues. Trimming took 7 bases from V and 1 from J; bases not matched to a gene: 7. Germline values: CDR1 MNHEY, CDR2 SVGAGI. The CDR3: CASILTGGQNTEAFF. In DNA form, the CDR3 reads TGTGCCAGCATCCTGACAGGGGGGCAGAACACTGAAGCTTTCTTT.